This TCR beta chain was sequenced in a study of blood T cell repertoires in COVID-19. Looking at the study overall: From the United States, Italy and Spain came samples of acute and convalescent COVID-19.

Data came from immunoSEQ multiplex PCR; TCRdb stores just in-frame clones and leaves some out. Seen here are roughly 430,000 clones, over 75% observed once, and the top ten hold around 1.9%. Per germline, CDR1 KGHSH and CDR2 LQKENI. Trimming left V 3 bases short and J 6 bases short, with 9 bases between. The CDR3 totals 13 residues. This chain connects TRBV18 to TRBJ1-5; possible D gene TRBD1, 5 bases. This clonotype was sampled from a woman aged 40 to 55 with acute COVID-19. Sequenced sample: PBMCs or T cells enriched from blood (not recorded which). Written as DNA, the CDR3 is TGTGCCAGCTCACCGGGGCAGGGTCAGCCCCAGCATTTT. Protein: CASSPGQGQPQHF.